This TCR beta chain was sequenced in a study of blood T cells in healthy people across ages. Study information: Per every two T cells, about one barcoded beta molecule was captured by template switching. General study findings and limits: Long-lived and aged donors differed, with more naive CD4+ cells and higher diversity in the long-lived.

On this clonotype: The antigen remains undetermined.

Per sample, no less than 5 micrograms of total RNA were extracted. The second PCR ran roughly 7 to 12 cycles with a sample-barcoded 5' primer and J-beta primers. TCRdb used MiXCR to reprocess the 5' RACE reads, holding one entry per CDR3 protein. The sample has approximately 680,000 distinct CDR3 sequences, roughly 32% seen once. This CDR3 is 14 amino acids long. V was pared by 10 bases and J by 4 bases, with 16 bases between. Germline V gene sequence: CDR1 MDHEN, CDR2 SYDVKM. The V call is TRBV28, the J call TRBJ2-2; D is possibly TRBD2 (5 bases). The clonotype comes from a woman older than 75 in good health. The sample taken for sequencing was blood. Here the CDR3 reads CATRSSAGTGELFF. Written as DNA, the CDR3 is TGTGCCACTCGAAGCTCGGCGGGCACCGGGGAGCTGTTTTTT.